This T cell receptor (beta chain) was retrieved from a study of blood T cell repertoires in COVID-19. Assay used: immunoSEQ multiplex PCR; TCRdb lists only in-frame clones, some missing. This sample has tens of thousands of clones, with about 90% found just once. The CDR3 covers 13 residues. Germline V gene data show CDR1 as LNHNV and CDR2 as YYDKDF (reference sequence). The germline V and J ends were trimmed by 0 bases and 6 bases, with 8 bases remaining between them. This TCR was recovered from a woman in her seventies with active COVID-19. Input material: peripheral blood. This rearrangement joins TRBV15 to TRBJ1-2; D uncertain. CDR3 loop: CATSRDFGDGYTF. The CDR3 nucleotides are TGTGCCACCAGCAGAGATTTCGGGGATGGCTACACCTTC. The full variable domain, completed using reference TRBV15 and TRBJ1-2, is DAMVIQNPRYQVTQFGKPVTLSCSQTLNHNVMYWYQQKSSQAPKLLFHYYDKDFNNEADTPDNFQSRRPNTSFCFLDIRSPGLGDTAMYLCATSRDFGDGYTFGSGTRLTVV.